One and the same sample provided the 20 T cell receptor beta chains below, sequenced in a study of control samples from healthy donors and cancer patients (dated by TCRdb to 2018 to 2021). The method behind the library was the immunoSEQ multiplex PCR assay. What TCRdb holds here is the immuneACCESS table cut down to in-frame rearrangements. Part of the clones is not present; checked against another copy, under half of the missing clones reflect an unresolved V gene, and the others are unexplained. A total of fewer than 85,000 clones appear in this sample, roughly 93% of them only once. Together, the top ten hold approximately 2.8% of the sample. Sequenced: blood. The origin of the receptors is a woman aged 30 to 39 in good health.

For the CDR3, the DNA is TGTGCCAGCAGCACCAGGGTTGGGACAGATACGCAGTATTTT. Protein: CASSTRVGTDTQYF. The chain recombines TRBV5-4 with TRBJ2-3; TRBD1 might be the D (5 bases). This CDR3 is built from 14 residues. Between the trimmed V and J ends, which lost 4 bases and 3 bases, there was a span of 12 bases. Germline V gives CDR1 SGHNT, CDR2 YYREEE (reference sequence).

The gene calls are TRBV3-1 (or the pseudogene TRBV3-2) and TRBJ1-5; D gene unclear. Trimming left V 4 bases short and J 1 base short, with 8 bases between. Germline-derived CDR1 and CDR2 are LGHDT and YNNKEL (reference sequence). This CDR3 contains 14 residues. DNA of the CDR3: TGTGCCAGCAGCCGGGTGGGAAGCAATCAGCCCCAGCATTTT. Protein: CASSRVGSNQPQHF.

The chain is built from TRBV5-4 and TRBJ2-3; the match to TRBD2 covers 11 bases. Germline assignment: CDR1 SGHNT and CDR2 YYREEE (reference sequence). J lost 2 bases, V lost 2 bases, and 7 bases had no gene match. This CDR3 contains 17 residues. DNA of the CDR3: TGTGCCAGCAGCTTACCACTAGCGGGGGCCGTCACAGATACGCAGTATTTT. Protein sequence: CASSLPLAGAVTDTQYF.

This clone was detected only once. The genes are TRBV6-1 and TRBJ1-3; D may be TRBD1 (5 bases). Looked up from germline, CDR1 is MNHNS and CDR2 is SASEGT. The CDR3 sequence is 17 residues long. V dropped 3 bases and J dropped 0 bases, with 15 bases sitting between them. This CDR3 is CASSETIQGSSGNTIYF. CDR3 in DNA: TGTGCCAGCAGTGAGACTATCCAGGGAAGCTCTGGAAACACCATATATTTT.

This chain links TRBV6-5 with TRBJ1-2; D not certain. CDR3 length: 14 residues. Germline V gives CDR1 MNHEY, CDR2 SVGAGI. The germline V and J ends were trimmed by 2 bases and 0 bases, with 7 bases remaining between them. The CDR3 nucleotides read TGTGCCAGCAGTTACGGTTTCGCTAACTATGGCTACACCTTC. Amino acid sequence: CASSYGFANYGYTF.

The CDR3 protein is CASSYSWGTGELFF. DNA for the CDR3: TGTGCCAGCAGTTACTCATGGGGGACCGGGGAGCTGTTTTTT. The rearrangement links TRBV6-5 to TRBJ2-2; D is tentatively TRBD1 or TRBD2 (5 bases each). The length of the CDR3 is 14 residues. The germline V and J ends were trimmed by 0 bases and 5 bases, with 7 bases remaining between them. Germline CDR1 is MNHEY and CDR2 is SVGAGI.

The CDR3 DNA is TGTGCCAGTAGTCGGGGCGGAGGAATGGAAAAACTGTTTTTT. Protein: CASSRGGGMEKLFF. The chain combines TRBV19 with TRBJ1-4; a possible D gene is TRBD1 (5 bases). Germline assignment: CDR1 LNHDA and CDR2 SQIVND (reference sequence). The CDR3 totals 14 residues. Trimming left V 5 bases short and J 8 bases short, with 15 bases between.

V gene TRBV19 combines with J gene TRBJ1-4; tentatively, D is TRBD1 (5 bases). This CDR3 spans 12 amino acids. The V end lost 9 bases, the J end lost 7 bases, and 12 bases lay between the germline ends. Germline lookup yields CDR1 LNHDA and CDR2 SQIVND (reference sequence). This chain's CDR3 is CASRDGGEKLFF. DNA of the CDR3: TGTGCCAGCCGGGACGGGGGTGAAAAACTGTTTTTT. The whole variable domain, remainder taken from reference TRBV19 and TRBJ1-4, is DGGITQSPKYLFRKEGQNVTLSCEQNLNHDAMYWYRQDPGQGLRLIYYSQIVNDFQKGDIAEGYSVSREKKESFPLTVTSAQKNPTAFYLCASRDGGEKLFFGSGTQLSVL.

The DNA of the CDR3 is TGTGCCAGTTCCGGGCCCCGAGGAACCGGGGAGCTGTTTTTT. Translating gives CASSGPRGTGELFF. The rearrangement links TRBV19 to TRBJ2-2; D unclear. Trimming shortened V by 8 bases and J by 5 bases, and 15 bases separated the two germline ends. CDR3 size: 14 residues. Germline V gives CDR1 LNHDA, CDR2 SQIVND (reference sequence).

The genes are TRBV5-1 and TRBJ1-1, with D maybe TRBD1 (6 bases). Trimming took off 2 bases at V and 5 bases at J, with 13 bases between the two ends. Looked up from germline, CDR1 is SGHRS and CDR2 is YFSETQ. This CDR3 has 14 amino acids. The CDR3 DNA reads as TGCGCCAGCAGCTTAGGCAGGGGAGGGACTGAAGCTTTCTTT. This gives the protein CASSLGRGGTEAFF. Using reference TRBV5-1 and TRBJ1-1 for the parts outside the CDR3, the full variable domain is KAGVTQTPRYLIKTRGQQVTLSCSPISGHRSVSWYQQTPGQGLQFLFEYFSETQRNKGNFPGRFSGRQFSNSRSEMNVSTLELGDSALYLCASSLGRGGTEAFFGQGTRLTVV.

V usage is TRBV7-3 and J usage is TRBJ1-1, with D unclear. The germline CDR1 and CDR2 sequences are SGHTA and FQGTGA. The CDR3 extends over 10 amino acids. Trimming took 3 bases from V and 6 from J, leaving 2 bases between them. CDR3 sequence (DNA): TGTGCCAGCAGCTTGTCTGAAGCTTTCTTT. This codes for CASSLSEAFF.

A remark on this clone: Other DNA sequences in the same sample also yield this CDR3. V usage is TRBV5-1 and J usage is TRBJ2-2; no clear D gene. The CDR3 contains 14 residues. V was trimmed by 0 bases and J by 1 base, leaving 4 bases between them. Germline CDR1 and CDR2: SGHRS and YFSETQ. In DNA, the CDR3 is TGCGCCAGCAGCTTGGGACAGAACACCGGGGAGCTGTTTTTT. Protein: CASSLGQNTGELFF.

V and J are TRBV6-5 and TRBJ1-6; a weak D match, TRBD1 (6 bases). CDR1 and CDR2 (germline): MNHEY, SVGAGI. Trimming pared 2 bases from V and 8 bases from J, leaving 10 bases between. The CDR3 sequence is 14 residues long. The CDR3 reads CASSYRRGDSPLHF. The CDR3 DNA reads TGTGCCAGCAGTTACCGCAGGGGTGATTCACCCCTCCACTTT.

This clone was observed a handful of times. V gene TRBV5-1 combines with J gene TRBJ2-5; TRBD1 aligns across 9 bases. The CDR3 runs 15 residues. Germline CDR1 and CDR2: SGHRS and YFSETQ. The trim removed 4 bases at V and 4 bases at J, leaving 8 bases unmatched. CDR3 amino acids: CASSPWTGVGETQYF. The CDR3 coding sequence is TGCGCCAGCAGCCCCTGGACAGGGGTCGGAGAGACCCAGTACTTC.

The rearrangement joins TRBV28 to TRBJ1-3, with D maybe TRBD1 (6 bases). The germline V gene encodes CDR1 MDHEN and CDR2 SYDVKM. V shed 3 bases and J shed 0 bases, with 9 bases lying between them. The CDR3 is 15 amino acids. The CDR3 bases are TGTGCCAGCAGTTTCGGACAGATCTCTGGAAACACCATATATTTT. Translated: CASSFGQISGNTIYF.

This clone was recorded only once. V and J are TRBV5-1 and TRBJ1-1; D may be TRBD1 (5 bases). Per the germline V gene, CDR1 is SGHRS and CDR2 is YFSETQ. The CDR3 sequence is 13 residues long. V shed 0 bases and J shed 6 bases, with 9 bases lying between them. Here the CDR3 reads CASSLEGTPEAFF. The CDR3 DNA reads as TGCGCCAGCAGCTTGGAAGGGACGCCTGAAGCTTTCTTT.

V is TRBV5-6 and J is TRBJ1-1, with D maybe TRBD1 (5 bases). Germline V gene data show CDR1 as SGHDT and CDR2 as YYEEEE. Trimming took off 3 bases at V and 3 bases at J, with 15 bases between the two ends. The CDR3 runs 15 residues. CDR3 sequence (DNA): TGTGCCAGCAGCTCTGCGAGGGTGGGGGACACTGAAGCTTTCTTT. This sequence encodes CASSSARVGDTEAFF. Looking up the rest from reference TRBV5-6 and TRBJ1-1 gives the full variable domain: DAGVTQSPTHLIKTRGQQVTLRCSPKSGHDTVSWYQQALGQGPQFIFQYYEEEERQRGNFPDRFSGHQFPNYSSELNVNALLLGDSALYLCASSSARVGDTEAFFGQGTRLTVV.

V usage is TRBV7-9 and J usage is TRBJ1-5; D is unresolved. The CDR3 is 12 amino acids. Trimming shortened V by 6 bases and J by 5 bases, and 8 bases separated the two germline ends. Per the germline V gene, CDR1 is SEHNR and CDR2 is FQNEAQ (reference sequence). The CDR3 sequence: CASRDGDQPQHF. CDR3 bases: TGTGCCAGCAGGGACGGAGATCAGCCCCAGCATTTT.

This sequence joins TRBV28 and TRBJ1-1; D not certain. Germline values: CDR1 MDHEN, CDR2 SYDVKM. V lost 9 bases, J lost 0 bases, and 8 bases lay in between. CDR3 size: 12 residues. This CDR3 reads CASRLLNTEAFF. The CDR3, as DNA: TGTGCCAGTCGCCTCCTGAACACTGAAGCTTTCTTT.

This rearrangement joins TRBV12-5 to TRBJ1-1; D not resolved. Germline V gene data show CDR1 as LGHNT and CDR2 as FRNRAP. Between the trimmed V and J ends, which lost 5 bases and 0 bases, there was a span of 22 bases. The length of the CDR3 is 18 residues. DNA of the CDR3: TGTGCTAGTGGTGAGAGTTGGGTGGGGTCGAGCATGAACACTGAAGCTTTCTTT. It codes for CASGESWVGSSMNTEAFF.